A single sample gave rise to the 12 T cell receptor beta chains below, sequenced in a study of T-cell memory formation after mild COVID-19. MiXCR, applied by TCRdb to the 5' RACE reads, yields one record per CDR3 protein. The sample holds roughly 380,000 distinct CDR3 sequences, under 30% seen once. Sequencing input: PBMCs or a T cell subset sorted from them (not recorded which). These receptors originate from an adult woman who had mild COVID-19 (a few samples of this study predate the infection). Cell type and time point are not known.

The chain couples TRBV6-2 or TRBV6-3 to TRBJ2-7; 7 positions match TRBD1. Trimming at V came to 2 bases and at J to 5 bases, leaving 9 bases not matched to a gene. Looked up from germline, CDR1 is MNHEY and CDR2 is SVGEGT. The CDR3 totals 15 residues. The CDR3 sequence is CASSYPWTGFHEQYF. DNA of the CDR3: TGTGCCAGCAGTTACCCTTGGACAGGCTTCCACGAGCAGTACTTC.

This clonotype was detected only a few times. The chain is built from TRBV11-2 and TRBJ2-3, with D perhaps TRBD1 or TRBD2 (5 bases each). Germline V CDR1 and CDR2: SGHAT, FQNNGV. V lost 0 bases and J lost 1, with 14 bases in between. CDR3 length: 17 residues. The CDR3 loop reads CASSLDRWGRGTDTQYF. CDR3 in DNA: TGTGCCAGCAGCTTAGATCGTTGGGGGAGAGGCACAGATACGCAGTATTTT. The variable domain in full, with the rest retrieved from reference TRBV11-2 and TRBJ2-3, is EAGVAQSPRYKIIEKRQSVAFWCNPISGHATLYWYQQILGQGPKLLIQFQNNGVVDDSQLPKDRFSAERLKGVDSTLKIQPAKLEDSAVYLCASSLDRWGRGTDTQYFGPGTRLTVL.

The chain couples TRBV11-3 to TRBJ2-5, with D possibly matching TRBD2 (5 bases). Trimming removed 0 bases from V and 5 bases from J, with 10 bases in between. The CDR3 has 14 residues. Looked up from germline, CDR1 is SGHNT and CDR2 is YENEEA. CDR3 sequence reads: CASSLDFSAETQYF. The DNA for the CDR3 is TGTGCCAGCAGCTTAGACTTTAGCGCGGAGACCCAGTACTTC.

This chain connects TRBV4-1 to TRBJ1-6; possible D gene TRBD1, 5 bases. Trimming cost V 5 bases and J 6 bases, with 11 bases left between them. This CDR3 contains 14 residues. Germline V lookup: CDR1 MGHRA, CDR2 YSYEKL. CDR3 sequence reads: CASSDRQTNSPLHF. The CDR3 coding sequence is TGCGCCAGCAGCGACAGACAAACTAATTCACCCCTCCACTTT.

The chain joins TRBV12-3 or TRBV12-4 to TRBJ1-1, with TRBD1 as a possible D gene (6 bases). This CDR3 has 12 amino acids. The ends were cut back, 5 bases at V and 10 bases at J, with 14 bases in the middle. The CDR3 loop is CASSLPGGRAFF. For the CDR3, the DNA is TGTGCCAGCAGTCTTCCGGGGGGGCGAGCTTTCTTT.

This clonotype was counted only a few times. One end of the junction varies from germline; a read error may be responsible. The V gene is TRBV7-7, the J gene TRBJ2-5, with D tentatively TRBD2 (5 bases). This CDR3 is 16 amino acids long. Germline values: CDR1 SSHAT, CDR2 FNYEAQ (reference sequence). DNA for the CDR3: TGTGCTAGCAGCTTTAATCGATTGGCGGGCCAAGAGACCCAGTACTTC. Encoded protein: CASSFNRLAGQETQYF.

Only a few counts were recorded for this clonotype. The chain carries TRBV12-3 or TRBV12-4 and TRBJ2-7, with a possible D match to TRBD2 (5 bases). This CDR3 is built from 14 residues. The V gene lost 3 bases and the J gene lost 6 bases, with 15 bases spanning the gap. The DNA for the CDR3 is TGTGCCAGCAGTTTGCGGGTTTCAGGCAGCGAGCAGTACTTC. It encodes CASSLRVSGSEQYF.

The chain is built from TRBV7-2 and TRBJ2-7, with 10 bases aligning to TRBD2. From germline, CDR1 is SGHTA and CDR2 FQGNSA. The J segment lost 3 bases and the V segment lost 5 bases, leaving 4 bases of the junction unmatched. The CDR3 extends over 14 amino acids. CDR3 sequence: CASSTSGIYYEQYF. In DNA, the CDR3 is TGTGCCAGCAGCACTAGCGGGATTTACTACGAGCAGTACTTC.

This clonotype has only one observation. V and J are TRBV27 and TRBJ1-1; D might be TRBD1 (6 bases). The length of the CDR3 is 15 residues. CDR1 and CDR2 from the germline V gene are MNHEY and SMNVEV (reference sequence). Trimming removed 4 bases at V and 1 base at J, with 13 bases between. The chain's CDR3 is CASSSWTAQNTEAFF. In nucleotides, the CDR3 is TGTGCCAGCAGTTCTTGGACAGCACAGAACACTGAAGCTTTCTTT.

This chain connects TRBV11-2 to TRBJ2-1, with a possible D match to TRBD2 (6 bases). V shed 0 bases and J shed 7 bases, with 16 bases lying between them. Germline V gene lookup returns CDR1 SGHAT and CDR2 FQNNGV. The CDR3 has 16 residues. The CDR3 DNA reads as TGTGCCAGCAGCTTAGATATGGGGGGATTATTAAATGAGCAGTTCTTC. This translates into CASSLDMGGLLNEQFF.

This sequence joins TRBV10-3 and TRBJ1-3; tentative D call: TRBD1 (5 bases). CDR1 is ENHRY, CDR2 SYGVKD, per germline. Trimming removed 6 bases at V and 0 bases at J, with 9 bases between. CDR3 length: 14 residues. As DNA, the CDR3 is TGTGCCATCAGAACAGGAAACTCTGGAAACACCATATATTTT. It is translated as CAIRTGNSGNTIYF.

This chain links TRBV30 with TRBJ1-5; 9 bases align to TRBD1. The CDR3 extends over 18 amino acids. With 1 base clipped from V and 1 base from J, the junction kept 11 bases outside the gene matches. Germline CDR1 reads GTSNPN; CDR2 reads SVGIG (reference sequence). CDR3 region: CAWSGGQGRSWSNQPQHF. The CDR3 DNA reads TGTGCCTGGAGTGGGGGACAGGGAAGGTCGTGGAGCAATCAGCCCCAGCATTTT.